The rows below give T cell receptor beta chains drawn from one sample of a study of patients and donors after allogeneic stem cell transplantation. TCRdb reprocessed the RT-PCR reads with MiXCR, giving one entry per CDR3 protein. This sample has hundreds of thousands of distinct CDR3 sequences, with under 20% found just once. Sequencing used blood, either unsorted or a sorted T cell fraction (not recorded which). Source of these receptors: a human donor who was either an allogeneic HSCT recipient or a stem cell or donor lymphocyte infusion donor (not recorded which). It is not recorded whose cells these are; they may come from a transplant donor. The CDR3 runs from the conserved cysteine through the conserved F or W. A D gene is named only where the DNA matches it firmly. A clone size is listed for some rows: how often the clone was seen (once, few, many), or a class if it is expanded.

many TRBD1 TRBJ1-1 TRBV6-1 CASSTRGDRAFEAFF TGTGCCAGCAGTACCCGAGGGGACAGAGCATTTGAAGCTTTCTTT
. . TRBJ1-4 TRBV12-3/TRBV12-4 CASSEGDNEKLFF TGTGCCAGCTCGGAGGGGGATAACGAAAAACTGTTTTTT
once TRBD1 TRBJ1-2 TRBV11-3 CASRWDSYGYTF TGTGCCAGCAGGTGGGACAGCTATGGCTACACCTTC
many TRBD2 TRBJ2-7 TRBV29-1 CSVMSRDIRTSSSYEQYF TGCAGCGTTATGTCCCGGGACATTCGGACTAGCAGCTCCTACGAGCAGTACTTC
few . TRBJ1-2 TRBV15 CATSRDPRGGYTF TGTGCCACCAGCAGAGATCCGAGGGGCGGCTACACCTTC
few TRBD1 TRBJ2-7 TRBV14 CASSLTGGGEQYF TGTGCCAGCAGCCTGACAGGGGGAGGCGAGCAGTACTTC
. . TRBJ2-3 TRBV27 CASSLSAERGTDTQYF TGTGCCAGCAGTTTATCTGCCGAACGGGGCACAGATACGCAGTATTTT
many . TRBJ2-5 TRBV7-9 CASSLETETQYF TGTGCCAGCAGCTTGGAGACGGAGACCCAGTACTTC
few . TRBJ1-2 TRBV2 CASSVWTVEINYGYTF TGTGCCAGCAGTGTCTGGACGGTGGAAATCAACTATGGCTACACCTTC
once . TRBJ2-2 TRBV18 CASSPTEVTELFF TGTGCCAGCTCCCCCACGGAGGTGACGGAGCTGTTTTTT
. TRBD2 TRBJ2-3 TRBV3-1 CASSHEGLADPTDTQYF TGTGCCAGCAGCCACGAAGGTCTAGCGGACCCCACAGATACGCAGTATTTT
. . TRBJ2-5 TRBV10-3 CAISGTSRETQYF TGTGCCATCAGTGGGACTTCGCGGGAGACCCAGTACTTC
. . TRBJ2-2 TRBV7-2 CASSLPGLSNTGELFF TGTGCCAGCAGCTTACCGGGGCTCTCGAACACCGGGGAGCTGTTTTTT
few TRBD1 TRBJ2-2 TRBV6-5 CASSYSWTGPGELFF TGTGCCAGCAGTTACTCTTGGACAGGGCCCGGGGAGCTGTTTTTT
. TRBD1 TRBJ2-7 TRBV25-1 CASKASPGTGEREQYF TGTGCCAGCAAGGCTTCCCCCGGGACAGGGGAACGGGAGCAGTACTTC
. . TRBJ2-5 TRBV14 CASSGTRAETQYF TGTGCCAGCAGCGGGACTCGGGCGGAGACCCAGTACTTC
few TRBD2 TRBJ2-4 TRBV9 CASSARLAGEGNIQYF TGTGCCAGCAGCGCCCGACTAGCGGGAGAGGGAAACATTCAGTACTTC
. . TRBJ1-4 TRBV12-5 CASGLVNVENEKLFF TGTGCTAGTGGTTTGGTCAACGTCGAGAATGAAAAACTGTTTTTT
. TRBD1 TRBJ2-7 TRBV11-2 CASSSRTGEQYF TGTGCCAGCAGCTCTAGGACAGGGGAGCAGTACTTC
few TRBD1 TRBJ1-2 TRBV6-5 CASQQGKKGYTF TGTGCCAGTCAACAGGGGAAAAAGGGCTACACCTTC
few TRBD2 TRBJ2-3 TRBV5-4 CASSLGLGLAGGLTDTQYF TGTGCCAGCAGCTTGGGGTTGGGGCTAGCGGGGGGGTTAACAGATACGCAGTATTTT
. TRBD2 TRBJ2-1 TRBV4-1 CASSQRTSGEPGFDEQFF TGCGCCAGCAGCCAAAGAACTAGCGGGGAGCCAGGTTTTGATGAGCAGTTCTTC
. . TRBJ2-4 TRBV19 CASSSRTRGGIQYF TGTGCCAGTAGTTCAAGGACAAGGGGAGGCATTCAGTACTTC
few . TRBJ2-7 TRBV7-2 CASSTHSSGEQYF TGTGCCAGCAGCACCCATTCCTCGGGCGAGCAGTACTTC
few . TRBJ1-4 TRBV6-5 CASSFTGLNEKLFF TGTGCCAGCAGTTTCACGGGACTCAATGAAAAACTGTTTTTT
few TRBD1 TRBJ2-3 TRBV12-3/TRBV12-4 CASSRGQGVSTDTQYF TGTGCCAGCAGTCGGGGACAGGGAGTGAGCACAGATACGCAGTATTTT
many . TRBJ1-2 TRBV5-5 CASSLLSYGYTF TGTGCCAGCAGCTTGCTGTCCTATGGCTACACCTTC
. . TRBJ2-5 TRBV21-1 CASSKALARYHQETQYF TGTGCCAGCAGCAAAGCGCTAGCGCGCTACCATCAAGAGACCCAGTACTTC
. . TRBJ2-1 TRBV30 CACRDASNEQFF TGTGCCTGCAGGGACGCCTCCAATGAGCAGTTCTTC
few . TRBJ1-2 TRBV25-1 CASEQYGYTF TGTGCCAGCGAACAGTATGGCTACACCTTC
. . TRBJ1-2 TRBV14 CASSQAGSVWGYTF TGTGCCAGCAGCCAAGCGGGGTCGGTGTGGGGCTACACCTTC
. . TRBJ2-1 TRBV20-1 CSASPTSHEQFF TGCAGTGCTAGCCCGACTAGTCATGAGCAGTTCTTC
. . TRBJ1-2 TRBV7-8 CASGGGAKGNYGYTF TGTGCCAGCGGGGGGGGTGCCAAGGGAAACTATGGCTACACCTTC
. TRBD2 TRBJ2-7 TRBV29-1 CSVVPTSGRYEQYF TGCAGCGTTGTCCCCACTAGCGGGAGGTACGAGCAGTACTTC
. TRBD1 TRBJ1-2 TRBV29-1 CSTEYRGGYTF TGCAGCACCGAATACAGGGGAGGCTACACCTTC
. TRBD2 TRBJ2-1 TRBV2 CASSETGGPADEQFF TGTGCCAGCAGTGAAACGGGAGGGCCCGCGGATGAGCAGTTCTTC
few . TRBJ2-5 TRBV20-1 CSAWGMGETQYF TGCAGTGCGTGGGGCATGGGAGAGACCCAGTACTTC
. TRBD2 TRBJ2-1 TRBV6-1 CASRPTGGHEQFF TGTGCCAGCAGGCCTACGGGGGGTCATGAGCAGTTCTTC
many TRBD2 TRBJ2-1 TRBV12-3/TRBV12-4 CASSLIGASGIKSYNEQFF TGTGCCAGCAGTTTAATCGGGGCTAGCGGGATCAAATCCTACAATGAGCAGTTCTTC
few . TRBJ2-6 TRBV12-3/TRBV12-4 CASSRFRAGANVLTF TGTGCCAGCAGCCGATTCAGGGCTGGGGCCAACGTCCTGACTTTC
. . TRBJ2-6 TRBV27 CASSGGAWWSGANVLTF TGTGCCAGCAGTGGCGGGGCTTGGTGGTCCGGGGCCAACGTCCTGACTTTC
few TRBD1 TRBJ2-7 TRBV30 CAWGTGGNEQYF TGTGCCTGGGGGACAGGGGGAAACGAGCAGTACTTC
. TRBD2 TRBJ2-1 TRBV5-1 CASSLEFAGGQGNEQFF TGCGCCAGCAGCTTGGAGTTCGCGGGAGGGCAAGGCAATGAGCAGTTCTTC
few . TRBJ2-3 TRBV5-1 CASSWGSIEGTQYF TGCGCCAGCAGCTGGGGCTCTATCGAAGGTACGCAGTATTTT
. . TRBJ1-2 TRBV4-1 CASSQWAEYGYTF TGCGCCAGCAGCCAATGGGCAGAATATGGCTACACCTTC
many . TRBJ2-1 TRBV7-9 CASTRQEYNEQFF TGTGCCAGCACTAGACAGGAGTACAATGAGCAGTTCTTC
few TRBD1 TRBJ2-1 TRBV12-3/TRBV12-4 CASSRTGRSYNEQFF TGTGCCAGCAGTCGGACAGGTCGGTCCTACAATGAGCAGTTCTTC
. TRBD1 TRBJ1-1 TRBV12-3/TRBV12-4 CASSRFPGQEAFF TGTGCCAGCAGTCGATTCCCGGGACAGGAAGCTTTCTTT
. . TRBJ1-3 TRBV28 CASSLIEGSGNTIYF TGTGCCAGCAGTTTAATTGAGGGTTCGGGAAACACCATATATTTT
few TRBD1 TRBJ2-3 TRBV28 CASSLPGQGYTDTQYF TGTGCCAGCAGTTTACCGGGACAGGGATACACAGATACGCAGTATTTT
many . TRBJ1-1 TRBV4-2 CASSQEARNTEAFF TGTGCCAGCAGCCAAGAGGCCAGGAACACTGAAGCTTTCTTT
. TRBD2 TRBJ2-1 TRBV5-6 CASSLYERENNEQFF TGTGCCAGCAGCTTATACGAGCGGGAGAACAATGAGCAGTTCTTC